The following is a T cell receptor (beta chain) sequence with its context. Its specificity is unknown. This sample is drawn from a study of Ad26.COV2.S vaccination and SARS-CoV-2 variants. Study-wide findings and caveats: Estimates derived from TCR breadth and depth analyses may have underestimated total T cell responses.

Regarding treatment: roughly 19 received Ad26.COV2.S at low or high dose, single or two shots; about 5 received placebo; per-sample allocation not given. Specimens were obtained on day 63 following the first vaccine or placebo injection. Germline CDR1 is MNHEY and CDR2 is SVGEGT. V lost 0 bases and J lost 4, with 9 bases in between. The CDR3 covers 14 residues. The repertoire was sequenced with immunoSEQ multiplex PCR; TCRdb's copy has only in-frame clones and lacks some. The sample records about 440,000 clones, less than 95% being singletons. The source of this sequence is a person between 18 and 65 years old who received the Ad26.COV2.S COVID-19 vaccine or a placebo. The rearrangement links TRBV6-2 or TRBV6-3 to TRBJ2-5, with D unclear. The sample in question was peripheral blood, obtained in a trial of Ad26.COV2.S vaccine versus placebo. CDR3 protein: CASSYSMGLETQYF. CDR3 DNA sequence: TGTGCCAGCAGTTACTCGATGGGGTTAGAGACCCAGTACTTC.